This record covers a single T cell receptor (beta chain). This sample was taken from a study of control samples from healthy donors and cancer patients. The CDR3 covers 15 residues. Germline-derived CDR1 and CDR2 are SQVTM and ANQGSEA. V dropped 4 bases and J dropped 2; count of bases not matched to a gene: 6. Measured with immunoSEQ multiplex PCR; TCRdb has only the in-frame clones, and not every one. The data show 100,000 to 150,000 clones, approximately 90% seen once. Sequencing input: blood. The chain carries TRBV29-1 and TRBJ2-3; 10 bases fit TRBD2. The clonotype was recovered from a woman between 18 and 29 years old in good health. The CDR3: CSVGRTSGTTDTQYF. DNA for the CDR3: TGCAGCGTTGGGAGGACTAGCGGCACCACAGATACGCAGTATTTT.